These 29 T cell receptor beta chains were all obtained from the same sample, sequenced in a study of human T cells and chemical hapten exposure. Time point reported: patch test 1, 2 weeks after DPC sensitization. The sample's treatment: therapeutic diphenylcyclopropenone sensitization with weekly scalp DPC. TCRdb ran MiXCR on the RACE reads and lists one entry per CDR3 protein. The table has around 380,000 distinct CDR3 sequences, around 4.8% seen once. The sequenced sample was whole blood, obtained in connection with sensitization to the hapten diphenylcyclopropenone (DPC). The receptor source for this set is a woman aged 50 to 65 with alopecia areata. Some clones in this sample may be carry-over from other donors' samples.

A remark on this clonotype: This could be a read error, since a much larger clone is one nucleotide away. The genes are TRBV25-1 and TRBJ2-1; 9 positions agree with TRBD2. CDR3 length: 16 residues. Germline V gives CDR1 MGHDK, CDR2 SYGVNS. The CDR3 bases are TGTGGCAGCAGTCCGCCGGGACTAGCCGCCCTCAATGAGCAGTTCTTC. Translated: CGSSPPGLAALNEQFF.

This clonotype was observed many times. An end of the junction does not agree with germline; a read error may underlie this. The genes are TRBV13 and TRBJ2-7; D ambiguous. CDR1 and CDR2 (germline): PRHDT, FYEKMQ (reference sequence). The CDR3 spans 8 residues. The CDR3 region has the DNA TGTGCCAGCAGCCCCAGCCTCTTC. This translates into CASSPSLF. Supplemented by reference TRBV13 and TRBJ2-7, the full variable domain reads AAGVIQSPRHLIKEKRETATLKCYPIPRHDTVYWYQQGPGQDPQFLISFYEKMQSDKGSIPDRFSAQQFSDYHSELNMSSLELGDSALYFCASSPSLFGPGTRLTVT.

In this sample, this clonotype turned up many times. DNA for the CDR3: TGTGCCAGCAGCTTAGAGCGGGACGGACCTAATGAAAAACTGTTTTTT. This sequence encodes CASSLERDGPNEKLFF. The gene calls are TRBV7-9 and TRBJ1-4; tentatively, D is TRBD1 (5 bases). The length of the CDR3 is 16 residues. Trimming took 1 base from V and 3 from J, leaving 12 bases between them. Looked up from germline, CDR1 is SEHNR and CDR2 is FQNEAQ (reference sequence).

This clonotype has just a few counts. J is TRBJ1-1 and V is TRBV28; TRBD1 aligns across 7 bases. The germline gives CDR1 MDHEN, CDR2 SYDVKM. V lost 5 bases, J lost 1 base, and 7 bases stayed unmatched. The CDR3 has 15 residues. The CDR3, as DNA: TGTGCCAGCAGTGTAGGGGGACAGCGGAACACTGAAGCTTTCTTT. This encodes CASSVGGQRNTEAFF.

This clonotype was seen a few times. The chain uses TRBV29-1 and TRBJ1-1, with no clear D. The V and J ends lost 7 bases and 1 base respectively, with 13 bases between them. The length of the CDR3 is 13 residues. Germline V gives CDR1 SQVTM, CDR2 ANQGSEA. The CDR3 is CSGSPVPNTEAFF. CDR3 sequence (DNA): TGCAGCGGGAGCCCGGTGCCGAACACTGAAGCTTTCTTT. The full variable domain, its missing parts supplied by reference TRBV29-1 and TRBJ1-1, is SAVISQKPSRDICQRGTSLTIQCQVDSQVTMMFWYRQQPGQSLTLIATANQGSEATYESGFVIDKFPISRPNLTFSTLTVSNMSPEDSSIYLCSGSPVPNTEAFFGQGTRLTVV.

This clonotype was seen ten or more times. The gene calls are TRBV7-2 and TRBJ2-1, with D hard to call. V was clipped by 3 bases and J by 4 bases, with 7 bases between them. The CDR3 contains 13 residues. Per the germline V gene, CDR1 is SGHTA and CDR2 is FQGNSA. The CDR3 sequence: CASSFLGYNEQFF. CDR3 DNA: TGTGCCAGCAGCTTTCTGGGTTACAATGAGCAGTTCTTC. The variable domain in full, completed from reference TRBV7-2 and TRBJ2-1, reads GAGVSQSPSNKVTEKGKDVELRCDPISGHTALYWYRQSLGQGLEFLIYFQGNSAPDKSGLPSDRFSAERTGGSVSTLTIQRTQQEDSAVYLCASSFLGYNEQFFGPGTRLTVL.

CDR3 residues: CASSPTGVVGEKLFF. CDR3 bases: TGTGCCAGCAGTCCCACAGGGGTTGTTGGTGAAAAACTGTTTTTT. The rearrangement links TRBV27 to TRBJ1-4, with 7 bases matching TRBD1. Per germline, CDR1 MNHEY and CDR2 SMNVEV (reference sequence). The CDR3 runs to 15 residues. V was pared by 5 bases and J by 7 bases, with 10 bases of the junction left unmatched.

This clonotype was seen a few times. The gene calls are TRBV5-1 and TRBJ1-1; D is perhaps TRBD1 (6 bases). From germline, CDR1 is SGHRS and CDR2 YFSETQ. This CDR3 is built from 15 residues. V dropped 0 bases and J dropped 6 bases, with 15 bases sitting between them. CDR3 sequence: CASSLDPGVRSEAFF. In DNA form, the CDR3 reads TGCGCCAGCAGCTTGGACCCAGGGGTGAGGTCTGAAGCTTTCTTT.

There are many counts of this clonotype. The CDR3: CASSVAGRLADTDTQYF. Written as DNA, the CDR3 is TGTGCCAGCAGCGTAGCTGGTCGGCTAGCGGACACAGATACGCAGTATTTT. The chain employs TRBV9 and TRBJ2-3; 7 bases fit TRBD2. Germline V gene lookup returns CDR1 SGDLS and CDR2 YYNGEE. The CDR3 is made up of 17 amino acids. V lost 0 bases, J lost 2 bases, and 9 bases stayed unmatched.

This clonotype appeared many times. The chain joins TRBV11-2 to TRBJ1-4; D unresolved. Germline V gene lookup returns CDR1 SGHAT and CDR2 FQNNGV. Trimming took off 1 base at V and 7 bases at J, with 19 bases between the two ends. This CDR3 comprises 17 residues. CDR3 sequence (DNA): TGTGCCAGCAGCTTAGTCGGGCCAACCCGAAGAGGTGAAAAACTGTTTTTT. It yields the protein CASSLVGPTRRGEKLFF. The entire variable domain, with the rest obtained from reference TRBV11-2 and TRBJ1-4, is as follows: EAGVAQSPRYKIIEKRQSVAFWCNPISGHATLYWYQQILGQGPKLLIQFQNNGVVDDSQLPKDRFSAERLKGVDSTLKIQPAKLEDSAVYLCASSLVGPTRRGEKLFFGSGTQLSVL.

This clonotype was seen more than once but under ten times. CDR3 DNA sequence: TGTGCCAGCTGGGGGGGGCAGGTTCAGCCCCAGCATTTT. Translated, it gives CASWGGQVQPQHF. The V gene is TRBV2, the J gene TRBJ1-5, with D possibly TRBD1 on 6 matching bases. This CDR3 is built from 13 residues. Germline V gene sequence: CDR1 SNHLY, CDR2 FYNNEI. V was shortened by 8 bases and J by 6 bases, with 14 bases between the two germline ends. The full variable domain, with the rest looked up from reference TRBV2 and TRBJ1-5, is EPEVTQTPSHQVTQMGQEVILRCVPISNHLYFYWYRQILGQKVEFLVSFYNNEISEKSEIFDDQFSVERPDGSNFTLKIRSTKLEDSAMYFCASWGGQVQPQHFGDGTRLSIL.

This clonotype has at least ten counts. As DNA, the CDR3 is TGTGCCAGCAGCCCCCAGGGGATGGCCTACGAGCAGTACTTC. It is translated as CASSPQGMAYEQYF. The chain has TRBV7-6 and TRBJ2-7; D is possibly TRBD1 (6 bases). The CDR3 extends over 14 amino acids. CDR1 SGHVS and CDR2 FNYEAQ come from the germline V gene. V was pared by 5 bases and J by 2 bases, with 13 bases between.

This clonotype occurred a few times. The gene calls are TRBV7-8 and TRBJ2-3; D is undetermined. The CDR3 consists of 14 residues. Germline lookup yields CDR1 SGHVS and CDR2 FQNEAQ. V lost 5 bases, J lost 3 bases, and 12 bases lay in between. CDR3 residues: CASSQVPGTDTQYF. The DNA of the CDR3 is TGTGCCAGCAGCCAAGTTCCCGGGACAGATACGCAGTATTTT.

Many counts were recorded for this clonotype. This rearrangement joins TRBV11-2 to TRBJ1-1, with D unresolved. V lost 2 bases and J lost 6, with 10 bases in between. Germline CDR1 and CDR2: SGHAT and FQNNGV. CDR3 length: 13 amino acids. The CDR3 region has the DNA TGTGCCAGCAGCTTATCCCCTCGTTCTGAAGCTTTCTTT. Protein sequence: CASSLSPRSEAFF.

This clonotype was observed at least ten times. The rearrangement joins TRBV9 to TRBJ1-2, with D possibly being TRBD1 (6 bases). V lost 5 bases, J lost 8 bases, and 19 bases lay in between. Germline CDR1 is SGDLS and CDR2 is YYNGEE. The CDR3 is 14 residues long. The CDR3 coding sequence is TGTGCCAGCAGGGATTTATGGGCAGGGGACGGCTACACCTTC. Protein product: CASRDLWAGDGYTF.

This chain connects TRBV6-1 to TRBJ1-6, with 7 bases matching TRBD1. The germline CDR1 and CDR2 sequences are MNHNS and SASEGT. The CDR3 is 15 residues long. V dropped 7 bases and J dropped 9; count of bases not matched to a gene: 12. The CDR3 DNA follows: TGTGCCAGCAACGACCGACAGGGTAGGGCTTCACCCCTCCACTTT. As protein: CASNDRQGRASPLHF.

This clonotype was counted ten times or more. The chain links TRBV7-7 to TRBJ2-5, with D maybe TRBD1 (6 bases). The CDR3 runs 16 residues. From germline, CDR1 is SSHAT and CDR2 FNYEAQ (reference sequence). Trimming pared 1 base from V and 5 bases from J, leaving 17 bases between. The DNA for the CDR3 is TGTGCCAGCAGCTTAGGCAGACAGGTTCGAGGGGAGACCCAGTACTTC. This translates into CASSLGRQVRGETQYF.

The sample holds many counts of this clonotype. CDR3 residues: CASSEGLLDNEQFF. CDR3 sequence (DNA): TGTGCCAGCAGCGAGGGACTCCTCGACAATGAGCAGTTCTTC. V and J are TRBV9 and TRBJ2-1; possible D gene TRBD2, 6 bases. CDR3 length equals 14 residues. The V and J ends lost 3 bases and 5 bases respectively, with 12 bases between them. Germline values: CDR1 SGDLS, CDR2 YYNGEE.

This clonotype came up a few times. The gene calls are TRBV28 and TRBJ1-2; no reliable D call. This CDR3 region has 14 residues. Trimming took off 1 base at V and 4 bases at J, with 10 bases between the two ends. Germline loops: CDR1 MDHEN, CDR2 SYDVKM. CDR3 in amino acids: CASSLSRRSYGYTF. Written as DNA, the CDR3 is TGTGCCAGCAGTTTATCGCGCAGGTCCTATGGCTACACCTTC.

The table lists this clonotype with many counts. The rearrangement links TRBV6-1 to TRBJ1-2, with unresolved D. Trimming pared 2 bases from V and 6 bases from J, leaving 10 bases between. The CDR3 sequence is 13 residues long. Germline loops: CDR1 MNHNS, CDR2 SASEGT. The CDR3 region has the DNA TGTGCCAGCAGTGAAAGAAGTGATAATGGCTACACCTTC. Residues: CASSERSDNGYTF.

There are many counts of this clonotype. CDR3 nucleotide sequence: TGTGCCAGCAGCCCCTCCGGTCAGGGTCAAAACTATGGCTACACCTTC. This sequence encodes CASSPSGQGQNYGYTF. The chain links TRBV7-3 to TRBJ1-2, with a possible D match to TRBD1 (5 bases). CDR1 SGHTA and CDR2 FQGTGA come from the germline V gene. V lost 5 bases, J lost 2 bases, and 18 bases lay in between. CDR3 length: 16 residues. The full variable domain, rest sourced from reference TRBV7-3 and TRBJ1-2, is GAGVSQTPSNKVTEKGKYVELRCDPISGHTALYWYRQSLGQGPEFLIYFQGTGAADDSGLPNDRFFAVRPEGSVSTLKIQRTERGDSAVYLCASSPSGQGQNYGYTFGSGTRLTVV.

Only a few counts were recorded for this clonotype. The chain combines TRBV3-1 with TRBJ2-2; 8 positions match TRBD1. CDR1 and CDR2 from the germline V gene are LGHDT and YNNKEL (reference sequence). V shed 4 bases, J shed 4 bases, and the junction held 14 bases outside the gene matches. The CDR3 covers 18 residues. CDR3 nucleotides: TGTGCCAGCAGCCTCCGGGGGACAGGTGGAGGGGGCACCGGGGAGCTGTTTTTT. As protein: CASSLRGTGGGGTGELFF. Complete variable domain (other parts from reference TRBV3-1 and TRBJ2-2): DTAVSQTPKYLVTQMGNDKSIKCEQNLGHDTMYWYKQDSKKFLKIMFSYNNKELIINETVPNRFSPKSPDKAHLNLHINSLELGDSAVYFCASSLRGTGGGGTGELFFGEGSRLTVL.

This clonotype was seen more than once but under ten times. The genes are TRBV6-2 or TRBV6-3 and TRBJ2-7; 11 bases fit TRBD2. CDR3 size: 19 residues. Germline CDR1 is MNHEY and CDR2 is SVGEGT. Trimming at V came to 0 bases and at J to 7 bases, leaving 17 bases not matched to a gene. CDR3 residues: CASSYSETQIAGGPQEQYF. In nucleotides, the CDR3 is TGTGCCAGCAGTTACTCGGAGACCCAGATAGCGGGAGGGCCGCAAGAGCAGTACTTC.

This clonotype was seen repeatedly, ten times or more. The rearrangement links TRBV10-3 to TRBJ1-5, with D maybe TRBD1 (5 bases). In germline, CDR1 is ENHRY, CDR2 SYGVKD. The CDR3 runs 15 residues. The V end lost 0 bases, the J end lost 4 bases, and 10 bases lay between the germline ends. CDR3 sequence reads: CAISESGGKNQPQHF. The CDR3 DNA is TGTGCCATCAGTGAGTCGGGGGGGAAGAATCAGCCCCAGCATTTT.

Regarding this clonotype: A much larger clone differs by one base, so this may be a read error. For the CDR3, the DNA is TGTGCCGGCAGCAGATTATTGGCAGGGAAAGGCTACACCTTC. It is translated as CAGSRLLAGKGYTF. V gene TRBV4-2 combines with J gene TRBJ1-2, with a weak D call TRBD1 (5 bases). This CDR3 has 14 amino acids. Germline-derived CDR1 and CDR2 are LGHNA and YNFKEQ.

This clonotype was seen a handful of times. The rearrangement uses TRBV7-9 and TRBJ1-6; D might be TRBD1 (5 bases). Trimming removed 1 base from V and 6 bases from J, with 10 bases in between. The CDR3 is 15 residues long. Germline CDR1 and CDR2: SEHNR and FQNEAQ (reference sequence). The CDR3 spells CASSLESQGNSPLHF. In DNA form, the CDR3 reads TGTGCCAGCAGCTTAGAAAGTCAGGGTAATTCACCCCTCCACTTT.

The rearrangement joins TRBV30 to TRBJ1-1; D gene unclear. The CDR3 sequence is 13 residues long. V lost 1 base, J lost 3 bases, and 9 bases lay in between. Germline V CDR1 and CDR2: GTSNPN, SVGIG (reference sequence). CDR3 amino acids: CAWSGRQDTEAFF. The CDR3 DNA sequence: TGTGCCTGGAGTGGTAGGCAGGACACTGAAGCTTTCTTT.

This clonotype was observed at least ten times. V usage is TRBV20-1 and J usage is TRBJ1-1, with D uncertain. Per the germline V gene, CDR1 is DFQATT and CDR2 is SNEGSKA (reference sequence). The CDR3 extends over 15 amino acids. V shed 1 base and J shed 2 bases, with 14 bases lying between them. The DNA of the CDR3 is TGCAGTGCTAGAGGGACCGCGGGGATTAACACTGAAGCTTTCTTT. It encodes CSARGTAGINTEAFF.

This clonotype was detected only a few times. The chain couples TRBV3-1 to TRBJ2-2, with 8 positions matching TRBD2. Germline CDR1 LGHDT, CDR2 YNNKEL (reference sequence). Germline trimming cut 4 bases from V and 2 bases from J; bases unmatched to any gene: 9. This CDR3 comprises 17 residues. The CDR3: CASSPAPSGRNTGELFF. DNA for the CDR3: TGTGCCAGCAGCCCCGCCCCTAGCGGGCGAAACACCGGGGAGCTGTTTTTT.